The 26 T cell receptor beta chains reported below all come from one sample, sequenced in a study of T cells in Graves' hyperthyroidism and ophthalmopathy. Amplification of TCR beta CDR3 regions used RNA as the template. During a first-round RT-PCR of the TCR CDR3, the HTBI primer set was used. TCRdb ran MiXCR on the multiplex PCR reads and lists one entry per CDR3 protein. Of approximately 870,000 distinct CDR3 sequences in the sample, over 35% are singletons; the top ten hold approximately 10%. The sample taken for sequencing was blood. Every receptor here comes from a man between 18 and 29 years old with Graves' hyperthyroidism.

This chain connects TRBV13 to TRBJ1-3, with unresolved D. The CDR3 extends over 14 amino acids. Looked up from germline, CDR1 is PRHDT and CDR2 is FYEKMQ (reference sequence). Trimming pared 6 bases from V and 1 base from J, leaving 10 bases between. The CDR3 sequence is CASSYSGSGNTIYF. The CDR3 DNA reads TGTGCCAGCAGTTACTCGGGTTCTGGAAACACCATATATTTT.

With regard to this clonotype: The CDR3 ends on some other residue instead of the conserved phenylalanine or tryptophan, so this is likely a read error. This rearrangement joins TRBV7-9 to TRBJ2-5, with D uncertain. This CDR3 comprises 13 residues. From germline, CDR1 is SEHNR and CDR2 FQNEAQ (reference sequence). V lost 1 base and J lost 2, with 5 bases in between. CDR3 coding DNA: TGTGCCAGCAGCTTAGGCCAACAAGAGACCCAGTACTTA. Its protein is CASSLGQQETQYL.

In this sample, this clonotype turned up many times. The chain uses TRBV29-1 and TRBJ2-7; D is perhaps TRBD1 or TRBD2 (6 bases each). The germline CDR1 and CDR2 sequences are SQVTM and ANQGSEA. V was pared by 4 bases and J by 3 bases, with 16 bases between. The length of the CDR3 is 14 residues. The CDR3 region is CSVVWGRGGYEQYF. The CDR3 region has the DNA TGCAGCGTTGTCTGGGGCAGGGGAGGCTACGAGCAGTACTTC.

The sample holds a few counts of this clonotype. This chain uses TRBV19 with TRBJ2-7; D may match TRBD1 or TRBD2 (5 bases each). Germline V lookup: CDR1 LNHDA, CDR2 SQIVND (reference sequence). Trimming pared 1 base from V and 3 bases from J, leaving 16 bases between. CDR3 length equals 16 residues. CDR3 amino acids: CASSIAVGTDGYEQYF. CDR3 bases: TGTGCCAGTAGTATAGCGGTCGGGACGGACGGCTACGAGCAGTACTTC.

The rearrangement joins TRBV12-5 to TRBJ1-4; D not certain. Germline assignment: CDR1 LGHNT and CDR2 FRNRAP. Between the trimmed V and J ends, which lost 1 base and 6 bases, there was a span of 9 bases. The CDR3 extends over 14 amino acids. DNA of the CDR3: TGTGCTAGTGGTTTGGCCCCCCTCCATGAAAAACTGTTTTTT. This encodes CASGLAPLHEKLFF.

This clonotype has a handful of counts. The CDR3 nucleotides are TGCAGCGCCGCAGGGACAGGGGGAAGCTATGGCTACACCTTC. It codes for CSAAGTGGSYGYTF. This chain connects TRBV29-1 to TRBJ1-2, with TRBD1 matching 11 bases. The trim removed 7 bases at V and 4 bases at J, leaving 8 bases unmatched. Germline values: CDR1 SQVTM, CDR2 ANQGSEA. The CDR3 runs 14 residues. Supplemented by reference TRBV29-1 and TRBJ1-2, the full variable domain reads SAVISQKPSRDICQRGTSLTIQCQVDSQVTMMFWYRQQPGQSLTLIATANQGSEATYESGFVIDKFPISRPNLTFSTLTVSNMSPEDSSIYLCSAAGTGGSYGYTFGSGTRLTVV.

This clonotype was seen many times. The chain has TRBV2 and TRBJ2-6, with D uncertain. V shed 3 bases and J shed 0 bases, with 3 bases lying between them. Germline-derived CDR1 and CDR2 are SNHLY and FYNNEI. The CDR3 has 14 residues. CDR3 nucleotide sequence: TGTGCCAGCAGTGACTTCTCTGGGGCCAACGTCCTGACTTTC. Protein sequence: CASSDFSGANVLTF.

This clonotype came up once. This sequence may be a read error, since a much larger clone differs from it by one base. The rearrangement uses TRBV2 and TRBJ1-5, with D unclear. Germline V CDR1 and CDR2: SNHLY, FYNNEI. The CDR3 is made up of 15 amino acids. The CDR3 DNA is TGTGCCGGCAGCGTTACCGAGTTGAGCAATCAGCCCCAGCATTTT. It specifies CAGSVTELSNQPQHF.

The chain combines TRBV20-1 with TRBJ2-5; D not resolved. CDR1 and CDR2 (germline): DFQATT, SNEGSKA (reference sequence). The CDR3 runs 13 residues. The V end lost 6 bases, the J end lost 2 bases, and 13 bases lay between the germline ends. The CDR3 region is CSAKPDVQETQYF. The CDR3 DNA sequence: TGCAGTGCCAAGCCCGACGTACAAGAGACCCAGTACTTC.

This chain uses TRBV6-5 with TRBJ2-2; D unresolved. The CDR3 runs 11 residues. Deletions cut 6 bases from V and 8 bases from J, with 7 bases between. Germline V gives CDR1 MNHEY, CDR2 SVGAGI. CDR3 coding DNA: TGTGCCAGCAGGGCGCAGGGGGAGCTGTTTTTT. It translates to CASRAQGELFF.

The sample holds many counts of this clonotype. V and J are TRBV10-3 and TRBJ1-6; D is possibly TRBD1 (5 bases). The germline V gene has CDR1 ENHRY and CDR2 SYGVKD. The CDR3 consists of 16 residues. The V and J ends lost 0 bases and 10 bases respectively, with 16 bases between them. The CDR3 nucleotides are TGTGCCATCAGTGAGTCGATCGGTGCAGGGCGCTCACCCCTCCACTTT. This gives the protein CAISESIGAGRSPLHF.

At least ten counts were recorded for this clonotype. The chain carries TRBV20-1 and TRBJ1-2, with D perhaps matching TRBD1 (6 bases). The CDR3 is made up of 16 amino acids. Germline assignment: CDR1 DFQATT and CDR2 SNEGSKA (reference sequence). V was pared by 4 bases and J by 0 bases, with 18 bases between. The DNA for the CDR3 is TGCAGTGCTAAACCACCACAGGGCCAAGCTAACTATGGCTACACCTTC. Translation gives CSAKPPQGQANYGYTF.

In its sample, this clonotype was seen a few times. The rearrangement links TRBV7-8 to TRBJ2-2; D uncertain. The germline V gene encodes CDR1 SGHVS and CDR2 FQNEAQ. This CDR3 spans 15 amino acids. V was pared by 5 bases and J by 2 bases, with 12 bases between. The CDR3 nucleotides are TGTGCCAGCAGCCCCTACGTGGGCAACACCGGGGAGCTGTTTTTT. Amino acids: CASSPYVGNTGELFF.

In DNA, the CDR3 is TGCAGCAGTTCCGGGGCCGATGAAAAACTGTTTTTT. This encodes CSSSGADEKLFF. The gene calls are TRBV29-1 and TRBJ1-4, with D maybe TRBD1 (5 bases). The V and J ends lost 8 bases and 6 bases respectively, with 13 bases between them. Germline CDR1 SQVTM, CDR2 ANQGSEA. CDR3 length: 12 amino acids.

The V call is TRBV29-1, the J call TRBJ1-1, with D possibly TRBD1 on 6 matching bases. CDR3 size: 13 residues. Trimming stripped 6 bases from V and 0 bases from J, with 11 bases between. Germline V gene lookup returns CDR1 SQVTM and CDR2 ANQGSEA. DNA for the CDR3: TGCAGCGTCATCACAGGGATGAACACTGAAGCTTTCTTT. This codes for CSVITGMNTEAFF.

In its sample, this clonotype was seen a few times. In nucleotides, the CDR3 is TGCAGTGCTAGGGACCGGGACGTCAACACTGAAGCTTTCTTT. Translation gives CSARDRDVNTEAFF. J is TRBJ1-1 and V is TRBV20-1, with TRBD1 as a possible D gene (5 bases). Germline CDR1 is DFQATT and CDR2 is SNEGSKA (reference sequence). This CDR3 is built from 14 residues. The V end was cut by 3 bases, the J end by 2 bases, with 13 bases between.

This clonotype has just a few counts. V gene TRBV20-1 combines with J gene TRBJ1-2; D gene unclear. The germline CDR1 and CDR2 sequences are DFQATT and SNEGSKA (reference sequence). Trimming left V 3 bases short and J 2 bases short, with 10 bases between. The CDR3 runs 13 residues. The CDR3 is CSAREESNYGYTF. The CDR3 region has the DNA TGCAGTGCTAGGGAGGAGAGCAACTATGGCTACACCTTC.

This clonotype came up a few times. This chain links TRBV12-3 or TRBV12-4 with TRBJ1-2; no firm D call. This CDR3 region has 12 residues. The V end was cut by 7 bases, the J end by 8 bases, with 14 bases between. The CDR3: CASTSPRGGYTF. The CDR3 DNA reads TGTGCCAGCACCTCCCCCCGAGGGGGCTACACCTTC.

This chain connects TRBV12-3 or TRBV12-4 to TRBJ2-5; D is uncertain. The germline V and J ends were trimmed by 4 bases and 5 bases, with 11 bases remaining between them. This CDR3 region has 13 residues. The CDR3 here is CASSSTGFETQYF. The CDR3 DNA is TGTGCCAGCAGTTCGACCGGGTTTGAGACCCAGTACTTC.

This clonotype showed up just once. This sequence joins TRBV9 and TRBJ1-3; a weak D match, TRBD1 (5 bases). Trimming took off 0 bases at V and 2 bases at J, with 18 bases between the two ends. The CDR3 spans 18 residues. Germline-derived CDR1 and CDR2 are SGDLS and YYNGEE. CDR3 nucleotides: TGTGCCAGCAGCGTAGAGGACACCCAGCTCTACCCTGGAAACACCATATATTTT. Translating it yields CASSVEDTQLYPGNTIYF.

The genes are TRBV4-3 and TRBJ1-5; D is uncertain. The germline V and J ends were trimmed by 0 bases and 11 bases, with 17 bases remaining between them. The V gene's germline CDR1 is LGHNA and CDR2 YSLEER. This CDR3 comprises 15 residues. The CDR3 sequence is CASSQDSDRREAQHF. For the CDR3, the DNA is TGCGCCAGCAGCCAAGACAGCGACCGGCGGGAGGCCCAGCATTTT.

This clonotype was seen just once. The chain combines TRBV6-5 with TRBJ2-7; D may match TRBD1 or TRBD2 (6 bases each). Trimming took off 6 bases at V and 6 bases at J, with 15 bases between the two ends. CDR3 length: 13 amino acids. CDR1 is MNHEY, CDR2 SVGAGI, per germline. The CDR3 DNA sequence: TGTGCCAGCAGCCCGGGAGACAGGCCCGAGCAGTACTTC. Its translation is CASSPGDRPEQYF.

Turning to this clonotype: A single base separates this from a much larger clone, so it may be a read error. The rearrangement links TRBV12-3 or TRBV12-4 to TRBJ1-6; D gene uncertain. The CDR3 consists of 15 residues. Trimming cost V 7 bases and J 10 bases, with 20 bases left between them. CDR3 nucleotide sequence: TGTGCCAGCACCAAGTGGGAAGGAATTGGGTCACCCCTCCACTTT. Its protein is CASTKWEGIGSPLHF.

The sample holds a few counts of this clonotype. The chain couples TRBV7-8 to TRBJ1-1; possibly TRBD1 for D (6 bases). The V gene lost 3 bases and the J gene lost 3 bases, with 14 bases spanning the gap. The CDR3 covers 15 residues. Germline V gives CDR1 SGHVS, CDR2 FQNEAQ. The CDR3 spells CASSFQGFGDTEAFF. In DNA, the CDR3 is TGTGCCAGCAGCTTCCAGGGGTTCGGAGACACTGAAGCTTTCTTT.

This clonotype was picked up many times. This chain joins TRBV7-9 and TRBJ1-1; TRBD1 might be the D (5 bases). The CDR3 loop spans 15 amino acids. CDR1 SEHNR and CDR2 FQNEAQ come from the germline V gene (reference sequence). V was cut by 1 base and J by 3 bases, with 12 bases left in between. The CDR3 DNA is TGTGCCAGCAGCTTAGTGAGGGGATCGGACACTGAAGCTTTCTTT. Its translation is CASSLVRGSDTEAFF.

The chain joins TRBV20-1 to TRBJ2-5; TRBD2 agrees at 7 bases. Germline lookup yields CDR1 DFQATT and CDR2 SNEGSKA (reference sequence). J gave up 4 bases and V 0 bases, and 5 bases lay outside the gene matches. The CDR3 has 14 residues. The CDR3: CSARDGAGVETQYF. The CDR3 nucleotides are TGCAGTGCTAGAGATGGGGCGGGGGTAGAGACCCAGTACTTC.